The rows below give T cell receptor beta chains drawn from one sample of a study of blood T cell repertoires in COVID-19. Only in-frame clones appear in the TCRdb table, and some are missing; sequencing was by immunoSEQ multiplex PCR. The sample records 140,000 to 150,000 clones, approximately 92% being singletons. Source material: peripheral blood. The receptors were gathered from a woman aged 55-69 years with active COVID-19. Both conserved end residues are part of each CDR3. D genes are given only for firm matches. Clone sizes are given selectively: once, few, many, or a class where the clone is expanded.

16,TRBJ1-2,.,TRBV19,TRBD1,TGTGCCAGTAGTACTCCGGACAGGGTTCTTATCTATGGCTACACCTTC,CASSTPDRVLIYGYTF
14,TRBJ1-1,.,TRBV5-6,.,TGTGCCAGCAGCTCGGCTGGACTCGTGACTGAAGCTTTCTTT,CASSSAGLVTEAFF
15,TRBJ2-7,few,TRBV9,TRBD1,TGTGCCAGCAGCGAGGGCCGGGGACAGGGGTACGAGCAGTACTTC,CASSEGRGQGYEQYF
17,TRBJ2-7,.,TRBV3-1/TRBV3-2,TRBD1,TGTGCCAGCAGCCAAGAGGGGGGAACCCGGACAGGGGGCGAGCAGTACTTC,CASSQEGGTRTGGEQYF
13,TRBJ1-1,.,TRBV4-2,TRBD1,TGTGCCAGCAGCCAGTTCAGGGGGACTGAAGCTTTCTTT,CASSQFRGTEAFF
14,TRBJ1-4,.,TRBV2,.,TGTGCCAGCATCCTGGACAGCTATAATGAAAAACTGTTTTTT,CASILDSYNEKLFF
22,TRBJ2-3,.,TRBV3-1/TRBV3-2,.,TGTGCCAGCAGCCAAGATCTTCTGCGTTTGCCCGGCGGGGTCCACACATCAGATACGCAGTATTTT,CASSQDLLRLPGGVHTSDTQYF
16,TRBJ2-3,.,TRBV4-1,TRBD2,TGCGCCAGCAGTTTGACTAGCGGGAGGAGCACAGATACGCAGTATTTT,CASSLTSGRSTDTQYF
14,TRBJ2-1,.,TRBV27,TRBD2,TGTGCCAGCAGTTCGGGACTAGGACGGGGTGAGCAGTTCTTC,CASSSGLGRGEQFF
13,TRBJ2-1,.,TRBV10-1,TRBD1,TGCGCCAGCAGCCGGACAGGGACCCATGAGCAGTTCTTC,CASSRTGTHEQFF
18,TRBJ2-6,few,TRBV5-1,.,TGCGCCAGCAGCACACGCAGGGGGGCGGCCCCTGGGGCCAACGTCCTGACTTTC,CASSTRRGAAPGANVLTF
15,TRBJ2-7,.,TRBV10-3,TRBD1,TGTGCCATCAGCGCTTCAGACAGGGGGTTTTACGAGCAGTACTTC,CAISASDRGFYEQYF
17,TRBJ1-5,.,TRBV7-7,.,TGTGCCAGCAGCTTAGCGGGCGAGGGGGGGGTAGATCAGCCCCAGCATTTT,CASSLAGEGGVDQPQHF
15,TRBJ2-5,.,TRBV6-5,TRBD2,TGTGCCAGCAGTTCGTGGACTAGCGAGAAAGAGACCCAGTACTTC,CASSSWTSEKETQYF
13,TRBJ1-2,once,TRBV28,.,TGTGCCAGCATCGATTCGGGGAACTATGGCTACACCTTC,CASIDSGNYGYTF
14,TRBJ2-5,.,TRBV7-2,TRBD1,TGTGCCAGCACCCTTGACAGGGGACAAGAGACCCAGTACTTC,CASTLDRGQETQYF
17,TRBJ2-2,.,TRBV7-9,TRBD2,TGTGCCAGCAGCTTTCTTATTCGGACTAGCGACACCGGGGAGCTGTTTTTT,CASSFLIRTSDTGELFF
16,TRBJ2-7,.,TRBV4-3,TRBD1,TGCGCCAGCAGCCAAGCCCGGGGGACAGGCGACTACGAGCAGTACTTC,CASSQARGTGDYEQYF
14,TRBJ2-7,.,TRBV28,TRBD1,TGTGCCAGCAGTCAACACGACAGGGCCTACGAGCAGTACTTC,CASSQHDRAYEQYF
14,TRBJ2-5,.,TRBV7-7,TRBD1,TGTGCTAGCAGCCGCGACAGGGGACAAGAGACCCAGTACTTC,CASSRDRGQETQYF
14,TRBJ2-7,.,TRBV6-2/TRBV6-3,TRBD2,TGTGCCAGCAGTTACATCGGCGGGAGAACCGAGCAGTACTTC,CASSYIGGRTEQYF
15,TRBJ2-1,.,TRBV7-8,TRBD1,TGTGCCAGCAGCCCGGACAGGGGGCAGGACAATGAGCAGTTCTTC,CASSPDRGQDNEQFF
12,TRBJ2-5,once,TRBV10-3,TRBD2,TGTGCCATCAGAGGCGGGGGGGAGACCCAGTACTTC,CAIRGGGETQYF
14,TRBJ1-2,.,TRBV5-1,TRBD1,TGCGCCAGCAGCGTCGGACAGGGGGCCTATGGCTACACCTTC,CASSVGQGAYGYTF
14,TRBJ1-1,.,TRBV25-1,.,TGTGCCAGCAGGTTGGGACACTCGAACACTGAAGCTTTCTTT,CASRLGHSNTEAFF
14,TRBJ2-3,once,TRBV18,.,TGTGCCAGCTTCTCTGGCGGCGGCACAGATACGCAGTATTTT,CASFSGGGTDTQYF
17,TRBJ2-4,once,TRBV16,.,TGTGCCAGCAGCCAATCTTCCACAGCCCTAGCCAAAAACATTCAGTACTTC,CASSQSSTALAKNIQYF
14,TRBJ2-2,once,TRBV5-1,.,TGCGCCAGCAGCTTGAGGGGGAACACCGGGGAGCTGTTTTTT,CASSLRGNTGELFF
14,TRBJ1-2,once,TRBV4-2,.,TGTGCCAGCAGCCAAGAGGCGGGACACTATGGCTACACCTTC,CASSQEAGHYGYTF
14,TRBJ2-7,once,TRBV19,.,TGTGCCAGTAGTATCAACGGGGAAATCTACGAGCAGTACTTC,CASSINGEIYEQYF
13,TRBJ2-1,few,TRBV30,TRBD2,TGTGCCTTACTAGCGGGAGGTTTTAATGAGCAGTTCTTC,CALLAGGFNEQFF
13,TRBJ2-2,.,TRBV7-2,.,TGTGCCAGCAGCTCGCAGGGGACCGGGGAGCTGTTTTTT,CASSSQGTGELFF
16,TRBJ2-1,.,TRBV15,TRBD1,TGTGCCACCAGCAGAGAGCCAGGGGGTCTCTACAATGAGCAGTTCTTC,CATSREPGGLYNEQFF
15,TRBJ2-7,.,TRBV4-3,TRBD1,TGCGCCAGCAGCCAAGTTTGGGACAGGAGGTACGAGCAGTACTTC,CASSQVWDRRYEQYF
15,TRBJ1-3,.,TRBV10-2,.,TGCGCCAGCAGTGAGTCGCTAGTGGTTGGAAACACCATATATTTT,CASSESLVVGNTIYF
14,TRBJ2-2,.,TRBV3-1/TRBV3-2,.,TGTGCCAGCAGCCAATTCTCGACTGCCGGGGAGCTGTTTTTT,CASSQFSTAGELFF
16,TRBJ2-7,.,TRBV28,TRBD2,TGTGCCAGCAGTTCAACTATCGGACTAGCGGGAGGCGAGCAGTACTTC,CASSSTIGLAGGEQYF
14,TRBJ2-7,.,TRBV5-5,TRBD2,TGTGCCAGCAACCCCGGGACTACCCTCTACGAGCAGTACTTC,CASNPGTTLYEQYF
15,TRBJ2-7,.,TRBV11-2,.,TGTGCCAGCAACCCGCTCGGGGGGCGCGGAGGGGAGCAGTACTTC,CASNPLGGRGGEQYF
15,TRBJ1-4,.,TRBV3-1/TRBV3-2,TRBD1,TGTGCCAGCAGCCAAGGACAGGGGGCGAACGAAAAACTGTTTTTT,CASSQGQGANEKLFF
19,TRBJ1-3,.,TRBV14,.,TGTGCCAGCAGCCAAACACTTATCCGGGACACGAGCTCTGGAAACACCATATATTTT,CASSQTLIRDTSSGNTIYF
11,TRBJ1-2,.,TRBV20-1,.,TGCAGTGCACCAGACAGATATGGCTACACCTTC,CSAPDRYGYTF
14,TRBJ2-3,.,TRBV6-5,TRBD2,TGTGCCAGCAGTTTAGCGGGGGCGGCAGATACGCAGTATTTT,CASSLAGAADTQYF
16,TRBJ2-1,.,TRBV24-1,TRBD2,TGTGCCACCAGTGATGGACTAGCGGGTACCTACAATGAGCAGTTCTTC,CATSDGLAGTYNEQFF
13,TRBJ2-7,.,TRBV6-5,TRBD1,TGTGCCAGCAGCGGACAGGGTTCCCACGAGCAGTACTTC,CASSGQGSHEQYF
13,TRBJ1-5,.,TRBV30,.,TGTGCCTGGACTACAGGGCCTTATCAGCCCCAGCATTTT,CAWTTGPYQPQHF